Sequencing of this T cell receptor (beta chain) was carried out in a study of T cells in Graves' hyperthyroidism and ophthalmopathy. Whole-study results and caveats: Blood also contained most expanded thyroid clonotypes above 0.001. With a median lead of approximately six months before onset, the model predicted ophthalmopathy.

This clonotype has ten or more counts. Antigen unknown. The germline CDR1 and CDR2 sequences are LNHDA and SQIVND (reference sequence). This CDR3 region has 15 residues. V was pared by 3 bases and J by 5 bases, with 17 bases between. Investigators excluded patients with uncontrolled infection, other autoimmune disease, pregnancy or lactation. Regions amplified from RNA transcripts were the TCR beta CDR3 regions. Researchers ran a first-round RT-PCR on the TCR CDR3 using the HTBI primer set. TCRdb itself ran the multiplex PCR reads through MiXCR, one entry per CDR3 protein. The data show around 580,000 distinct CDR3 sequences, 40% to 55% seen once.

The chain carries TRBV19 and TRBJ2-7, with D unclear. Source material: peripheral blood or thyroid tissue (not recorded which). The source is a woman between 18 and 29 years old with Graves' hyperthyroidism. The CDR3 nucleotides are TGTGCCAGTAGTATGAGCTCTGGGTTCGTCGACGAGCAGTACTTC. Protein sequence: CASSMSSGFVDEQYF.